Listed here are 15 T cell receptor beta chains from one sample, sequenced in a study of cytomegalovirus exposure and HLA in healthy donors. A multiplex PCR was run with 60 Vbeta primers and 13 Jbeta primers. Only in-frame clones appear in the TCRdb table, and some are missing; sequencing was by immunoSEQ multiplex PCR. The repertoire has 200,000 to 250,000 clones, 75% to 90% of them found once; the top ten carry 1%. Sequenced material: PBMCs. The receptors derive from a young woman in good health and CMV-seronegative.

The chain employs TRBV27 and TRBJ2-4; TRBD1 aligns across 8 bases. The V segment lost 5 bases and the J segment 1 base; nucleotides outside the gene matches: 7. Germline V gene data show CDR1 as MNHEY and CDR2 as SMNVEV (reference sequence). The CDR3 consists of 16 residues. In DNA form, the CDR3 reads TGTGCCAGCAGTACCAGGGGGCCGGCGGCCAAAAACATTCAGTACTTC. This sequence encodes CASSTRGPAAKNIQYF.

The genes are TRBV19 and TRBJ1-4, with D possibly matching TRBD1 (6 bases). The CDR3 is made up of 14 amino acids. Germline lookup yields CDR1 LNHDA and CDR2 SQIVND (reference sequence). The ends were cut back, 4 bases at V and 4 bases at J, with 10 bases in the middle. CDR3 sequence (DNA): TGTGCCAGTAGTAACTCGGACAGTAATGAAAAACTGTTTTTT. It yields the protein CASSNSDSNEKLFF. Drawing the rest from reference TRBV19 and TRBJ1-4, the complete variable domain is DGGITQSPKYLFRKEGQNVTLSCEQNLNHDAMYWYRQDPGQGLRLIYYSQIVNDFQKGDIAEGYSVSREKKESFPLTVTSAQKNPTAFYLCASSNSDSNEKLFFGSGTQLSVL.

CDR3 residues: CASSQLGGSGTGTDTQYF. As DNA, the CDR3 is TGCGCCAGCAGCCAACTGGGCGGGAGCGGTACTGGCACAGATACGCAGTATTTT. The chain has TRBV4-3 and TRBJ2-3; 7 positions agree with TRBD2. Looked up from germline, CDR1 is LGHNA and CDR2 is YSLEER. J was trimmed by 1 base and V by 2 bases; bases with no gene match: 12. CDR3 length: 18 amino acids.

The chain employs TRBV19 and TRBJ1-6, with a weak D call TRBD1 (6 bases). This CDR3 comprises 14 residues. CDR1 is LNHDA and CDR2 is SQIVND in the germline V gene (reference sequence). With 4 bases removed from V and 7 bases from J, the gap between germline ends came to 11 bases. The CDR3 nucleotides read TGTGCCAGTAGTACATGGACAGAAAATTCACCCCTCCACTTT. Amino acid sequence: CASSTWTENSPLHF.

The chain recombines TRBV27 with TRBJ2-7; D remains unclear. Trimming took off 5 bases at V and 3 bases at J, with 14 bases between the two ends. The CDR3 runs to 14 residues. Germline CDR1 reads MNHEY; CDR2 reads SMNVEV (reference sequence). CDR3 sequence reads: CASSTSVGSYEQYF. For the CDR3, the DNA is TGTGCCAGCAGTACCTCCGTGGGCAGCTACGAGCAGTACTTC.

This clone was seen more than once but under ten times. V and J are TRBV27 and TRBJ2-1, with 10 bases aligning to TRBD2. V trimming: 8 bases; J trimming: 0 bases; junction bases outside the gene matches: 7. CDR1 and CDR2 (germline): MNHEY, SMNVEV (reference sequence). This CDR3 contains 16 residues. The CDR3 loop reads CASGRSGGSSYNEQFF. DNA of the CDR3: TGTGCCAGCGGACGTAGCGGGGGGAGCTCCTACAATGAGCAGTTCTTC.

V gene TRBV6-8 combines with J gene TRBJ2-3; 8 bases agree with TRBD1. V lost 0 bases and J lost 1; bases outside the gene matches: 6. CDR3 length: 17 residues. Germline CDR1 MNHGY, CDR2 SAAAGT. In DNA form, the CDR3 reads TGTGCCAGCAGTTACTCTAACGGCAGGGGGCGCACAGATACGCAGTATTTT. Amino acids: CASSYSNGRGRTDTQYF.

This chain links TRBV10-1 with TRBJ2-6; 9 bases line up with TRBD1. The CDR3 sequence is 14 residues long. Germline CDR1 is WNHNN and CDR2 is SYGVQD (reference sequence). V lost 6 bases to trimming and J lost 9 bases; unmatched junction nucleotides: 6. CDR3 bases: TGCGCCAGCAGCGGGGACAGGGAAGTCAACGTCCTGACTTTC. Translation: CASSGDREVNVLTF.

This chain connects TRBV19 to TRBJ1-1, with D possibly matching TRBD1 (6 bases). CDR1 and CDR2 from the germline V gene are LNHDA and SQIVND (reference sequence). The CDR3 has 13 amino acids. Trimming removed 7 bases at V and 7 bases at J, with 16 bases between. CDR3 sequence reads: CASNPQGRGEAFF. Written as DNA, the CDR3 is TGTGCCAGTAATCCACAGGGTAGGGGTGAAGCTTTCTTT.

This rearrangement joins TRBV9 to TRBJ2-1, with 8 positions matching TRBD2. This CDR3 spans 15 amino acids. Germline trimming cut 4 bases from V and 4 bases from J; bases unmatched to any gene: 7. Germline V CDR1 and CDR2: SGDLS, YYNGEE. CDR3 sequence: CASSSGLVGYNEQFF. In DNA form, the CDR3 reads TGTGCCAGCAGCTCGGGACTAGTCGGTTACAATGAGCAGTTCTTC.

V usage is TRBV10-3 and J usage is TRBJ1-2; no clear D. Germline V gene sequence: CDR1 ENHRY, CDR2 SYGVKD. The CDR3 totals 14 residues. Trimming removed 0 bases at V and 8 bases at J, with 13 bases between. CDR3 amino acids: CAISESRAPAGYTF. CDR3 in DNA: TGTGCCATCAGTGAGTCGAGGGCCCCGGCAGGCTACACCTTC.

The genes are TRBV11-3 and TRBJ1-1, with 9 bases fitting TRBD1. The CDR3 has 14 residues. Trimming cost V 5 bases and J 2 bases; bases outside gene matches: 3. Germline V gene sequence: CDR1 SGHNT, CDR2 YENEEA. In DNA form, the CDR3 reads TGTGCCAGCAGCCGGACAGGGGTAAACACTGAAGCTTTCTTT. The encoded protein is CASSRTGVNTEAFF. Full variable domain (remainder filled in from reference TRBV11-3 and TRBJ1-1): EAGVVQSPRYKIIEKKQPVAFWCNPISGHNTLYWYLQNLGQGPELLIRYENEEAVDDSQLPKDRFSAERLKGVDSTLKIQPAELGDSAVYLCASSRTGVNTEAFFGQGTRLTVV.

The chain combines TRBV7-3 with TRBJ1-1; 8 nucleotides agree with TRBD1. Germline loops: CDR1 SGHTA, CDR2 FQGTGA. The ends lost 5 bases at V and 1 base at J; junction bases unmatched: 6. This CDR3 contains 15 residues. The CDR3 DNA sequence: TGTGCCAGCAGCCCCCAGGGGGCTTGGAACACTGAAGCTTTCTTT. Its translation is CASSPQGAWNTEAFF.

With regard to this clone: At one end, the junction sequence differs from germline, possibly due to a read error. V gene TRBV5-8 combines with J gene TRBJ2-7; D possibly corresponds to TRBD1 (6 bases). CDR3 length equals 12 residues. Germline V gene data show CDR1 as SGHTS and CDR2 as YDEGEE. The CDR3 DNA reads TGTGCCAGCAGCGAGACAGGAGTCCATAGGGACTTC. Translating it yields CASSETGVHRDF.

The J gene is TRBJ1-2, the V gene TRBV4-3; D is uncertain. The V end lost 0 bases, the J end lost 14 bases, and 16 bases lay between the germline ends. The CDR3 is 13 residues long. CDR1 and CDR2 from the germline V gene are LGHNA and YSLEER. CDR3 sequence reads: CASSQDLVGPRTF. In DNA form, the CDR3 reads TGCGCCAGCAGCCAAGATTTAGTCGGCCCTAGAACCTTC.